Listed here are 16 T cell receptor beta chains from one sample, sequenced in a study of graft-versus-host responses after intestinal transplantation. These receptors have no identified antigens. Profiling relied on immunoSEQ multiplex PCR, and the TCRdb table lists in-frame clones only, not all of them. The repertoire holds around 120,000 clones, 90% to 95% seen once, with roughly 0.12% in the top ten. The sample in question was unstimulated CD4+ T cells sorted from spleen or lymph node cells, obtained before intestinal transplant. These receptors all stem from a human donor who received an intestinal transplant.

CDR3 DNA: TGTGCCAGCAGCCTAAGACTAGCGAGCTCCTACGAGCAGTACTTC. Translation gives CASSLRLASSYEQYF. V gene TRBV14 combines with J gene TRBJ2-7, with 8 bases that match TRBD2. Germline CDR1 and CDR2: SGHDN and FVKESK. V shed 4 bases and J 0 bases; nucleotides not matched to a gene: 5. The CDR3 runs 15 residues.

This chain connects TRBV7-3 to TRBJ1-1, with a weak D call TRBD1 (5 bases). V dropped 4 bases and J dropped 1 base, with 10 bases sitting between them. The germline gives CDR1 SGHTA, CDR2 FQGTGA. The CDR3 sequence is 14 residues long. CDR3 region: CASSSGNSNTEAFF. The CDR3 DNA reads as TGTGCCAGCAGCTCAGGGAACTCGAACACTGAAGCTTTCTTT.

This rearrangement joins TRBV6-1 to TRBJ1-1; a possible D gene is TRBD1 (6 bases). Trimming left V 5 bases short and J 3 bases short, with 13 bases between. CDR3 length: 14 amino acids. The germline V gene encodes CDR1 MNHNS and CDR2 SASEGT. CDR3 protein: CASSLQGTDTEAFF. The CDR3 DNA reads as TGTGCCAGCAGTTTACAGGGTACGGACACTGAAGCTTTCTTT.

This sequence joins TRBV5-1 and TRBJ2-2, with D maybe TRBD1 (5 bases). The CDR3 contains 16 residues. Trimming cost V 0 bases and J 0 bases, with 9 bases left between them. Germline CDR1 SGHRS, CDR2 YFSETQ. Here the CDR3 DNA reads TGCGCCAGCAGCTTGGTAGGGGCCGCGAACACCGGGGAGCTGTTTTTT. The encoded protein is CASSLVGAANTGELFF.

The chain recombines TRBV27 with TRBJ1-3, with D unresolved. The CDR3 totals 14 residues. Germline lookup yields CDR1 MNHEY and CDR2 SMNVEV (reference sequence). With 7 bases removed from V and 1 base from J, the gap between germline ends came to 11 bases. The CDR3 reads CASIGSGSGNTIYF. The CDR3 DNA sequence: TGTGCCAGCATCGGAAGTGGGTCTGGAAACACCATATATTTT.

The J gene is TRBJ2-5, the V gene TRBV2; TRBD2 agrees at 9 bases. Germline loops: CDR1 SNHLY, CDR2 FYNNEI. Germline trimming cut 4 bases from V and 5 bases from J; bases unmatched to any gene: 20. This CDR3 has 19 residues. In DNA form, the CDR3 reads TGTGCCAGCAGTGGGGGCGGGAGGGCTAACACACCACTAGTGGAGACCCAGTACTTC. Its translation: CASSGGGRANTPLVETQYF.

The V gene is TRBV9, the J gene TRBJ2-3; D unclear. Trimming shortened V by 1 base and J by 2 bases, and 11 bases separated the two germline ends. The CDR3 is 15 residues long. Germline CDR1 is SGDLS and CDR2 is YYNGEE. The CDR3 region has the DNA TGTGCCAGCAGCGTAATGGGCAAACACACAGATACGCAGTATTTT. Protein: CASSVMGKHTDTQYF. The full variable domain, its missing parts supplied by reference TRBV9 and TRBJ2-3, is DSGVTQTPKHLITATGQRVTLRCSPRSGDLSVYWYQQSLDQGLQFLIQYYNGEERAKGNILERFSAQQFPDLHSELNLSSLELGDSALYFCASSVMGKHTDTQYFGPGTRLTVL.

The rearrangement joins TRBV30 to TRBJ2-1; no clear D gene. CDR1 GTSNPN and CDR2 SVGIG come from the germline V gene (reference sequence). The V and J ends lost 3 bases and 2 bases respectively, with 11 bases between them. The length of the CDR3 is 14 residues. The CDR3 region has the DNA TGTGCCTGGAGACGCCCGAATCCCTACAATGAGCAGTTCTTC. Translation: CAWRRPNPYNEQFF.

The rearrangement joins TRBV6-6 to TRBJ1-2; D is uncertain. CDR1 is MNHNY and CDR2 is SVGAGI in the germline V gene (reference sequence). With 3 bases removed from V and 4 bases from J, the gap between germline ends came to 12 bases. The CDR3 consists of 14 residues. The CDR3 nucleotides are TGTGCCAGCAGTTATGAGAAGGAAATCTATGGCTACACCTTC. Translating it yields CASSYEKEIYGYTF.

The rearrangement uses TRBV5-1 and TRBJ1-1, with D tentatively TRBD1 (6 bases). The length of the CDR3 is 16 residues. Trimming pared 0 bases from V and 0 bases from J, leaving 12 bases between. CDR1 is SGHRS, CDR2 YFSETQ, per germline. CDR3 sequence (DNA): TGCGCCAGCAGCTTGGCCAACAGGGCAATGAACACTGAAGCTTTCTTT. It yields the protein CASSLANRAMNTEAFF.

In its sample, this clone was seen once. The chain's CDR3 is CAWSALGLPGGELFF. CDR3 bases: TGTGCCTGGAGCGCCCTAGGATTACCGGGGGGGGAGCTGTTTTTT. V is TRBV30 and J is TRBJ2-2; the D gene is possibly TRBD2 (5 bases). CDR1 is GTSNPN, CDR2 SVGIG, per germline (reference sequence). The CDR3 consists of 15 residues. The germline V and J ends were trimmed by 3 bases and 8 bases, with 19 bases remaining between them.

The CDR3 loop reads CASSLAYLNTGELFF. CDR3 bases: TGTGCCAGCAGCTTAGCATATTTGAACACCGGGGAGCTGTTTTTT. This chain links TRBV7-9 with TRBJ2-2; D is uncertain. V lost 0 bases, J lost 1 base, and 6 bases lay in between. This CDR3 is built from 15 residues. Germline V CDR1 and CDR2: SEHNR, FQNEAQ (reference sequence).

The V and J genes are TRBV5-1 and TRBJ2-3; TRBD1 is a possible D gene (6 bases). The V and J ends lost 0 bases and 6 bases respectively, with 11 bases between them. The CDR3 loop spans 14 amino acids. In germline, CDR1 is SGHRS, CDR2 YFSETQ. The CDR3 DNA reads as TGCGCCAGCAGCTTGGACAGGGAAGGCGATACGCAGTATTTT. This gives the protein CASSLDREGDTQYF.

The rearrangement uses TRBV9 and TRBJ2-7, with TRBD2 identical over 7 bases. Germline assignment: CDR1 SGDLS and CDR2 YYNGEE. V lost 2 bases, J lost 7 bases, and 12 bases stayed unmatched. There are 15 residues in the CDR3. The CDR3 sequence: CASSVAAGTLFEQYF. The CDR3, as DNA: TGTGCCAGCAGCGTGGCAGCGGGAACCCTCTTTGAGCAGTACTTC.

This clone was observed a handful of times. The CDR3 sequence: CASSFAASGNTIYF. CDR3 sequence (DNA): TGTGCCAGCAGTTTCGCAGCCTCTGGAAACACCATATATTTT. V and J are TRBV28 and TRBJ1-3, with no clear D. V was clipped by 3 bases and J by 0 bases, with 6 bases between them. CDR3 length: 14 amino acids. The germline gives CDR1 MDHEN, CDR2 SYDVKM. The full variable domain, with the rest looked up from reference TRBV28 and TRBJ1-3, is DVKVTQSSRYLVKRTGEKVFLECVQDMDHENMFWYRQDPGLGLRLIYFSYDVKMKEKGDIPEGYSVSREKKERFSLILESASTNQTSMYLCASSFAASGNTIYFGEGSWLTVV.

The rearrangement joins TRBV7-2 to TRBJ2-7; 8 nucleotides line up with TRBD2. After removal of 1 base from V and 3 bases from J, the junction contained 17 bases not matched to a gene. Germline CDR1 reads SGHTA; CDR2 reads FQGNSA. CDR3 length equals 19 residues. The CDR3 DNA is TGTGCCAGCAGCTTAGGGCAGGGAAGCTGGCACGGGGGGGGCTACGAGCAGTACTTC. Protein: CASSLGQGSWHGGGYEQYF.